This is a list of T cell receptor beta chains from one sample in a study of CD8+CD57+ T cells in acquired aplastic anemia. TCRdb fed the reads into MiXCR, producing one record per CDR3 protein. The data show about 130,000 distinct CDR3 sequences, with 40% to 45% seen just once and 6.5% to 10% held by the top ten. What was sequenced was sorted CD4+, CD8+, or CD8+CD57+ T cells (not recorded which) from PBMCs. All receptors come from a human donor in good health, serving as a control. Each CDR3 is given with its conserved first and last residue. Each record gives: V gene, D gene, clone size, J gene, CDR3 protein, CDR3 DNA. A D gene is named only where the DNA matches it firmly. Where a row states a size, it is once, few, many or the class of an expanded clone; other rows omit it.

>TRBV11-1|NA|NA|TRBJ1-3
CASSRSGTEYSGNTIYF
TGTGCCAGCAGCCGGTCCGGGACGGAATACTCTGGAAACACCATATATTTT
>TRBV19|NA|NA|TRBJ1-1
CASGRTPMNTEAFF
TGTGCCAGTGGAAGGACCCCGATGAACACTGAAGCTTTCTTT
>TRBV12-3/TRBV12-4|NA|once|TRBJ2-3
CASSLGRSSTDTQYF
TGTGCCAGCAGTTTAGGACGGTCTAGCACAGATACGCAGTATTTT
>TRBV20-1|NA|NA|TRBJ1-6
CSADRAQQTRPLHF
TGCAGTGCTGACCGGGCGCAGCAGACCCGACCCCTCCACTTT
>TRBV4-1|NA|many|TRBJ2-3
CASSQDPGRTDTQYF
TGCGCCAGCAGCCAAGATCCAGGGCGCACAGATACGCAGTATTTT
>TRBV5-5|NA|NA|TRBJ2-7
CASRRGQGIYNEQYF
TGTGCCAGCAGGCGGGGACAAGGGATTTACAACGAGCAGTACTTC
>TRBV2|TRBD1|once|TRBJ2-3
CASRGQGADTQYF
TGTGCCAGCAGGGGACAGGGCGCAGATACGCAGTATTTT
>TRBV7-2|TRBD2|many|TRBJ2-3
CASSSGGADTQYF
TGTGCCAGCAGCTCGGGAGGGGCAGATACGCAGTATTTT
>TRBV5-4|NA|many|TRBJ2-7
CASTPHGGREEQYF
TGTGCCAGCACTCCACACGGAGGTCGGGAGGAGCAGTACTTC
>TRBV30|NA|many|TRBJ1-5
CAWSVRVGQPQHF
TGTGCCTGGAGTGTGAGGGTGGGCCAGCCCCAGCATTTT
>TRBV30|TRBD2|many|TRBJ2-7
CAWRRPGLAGDSEQYF
TGTGCCTGGAGGAGACCGGGACTAGCGGGAGATAGCGAGCAGTACTTC
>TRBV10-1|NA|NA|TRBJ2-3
CASSKRGQHTDTQYF
TGCGCCAGCAGTAAAAGAGGGCAGCATACAGATACGCAGTATTTT
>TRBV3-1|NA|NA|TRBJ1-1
CASARGGNTEAFF
TGTGCCAGCGCCCGGGGGGGTAACACTGAAGCTTTCTTT
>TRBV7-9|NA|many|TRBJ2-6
CASSLAGSYGANVLTF
TGTGCCAGCAGCTTAGCGGGTAGCTACGGGGCCAACGTCCTGACTTTC
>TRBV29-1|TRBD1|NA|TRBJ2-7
CSSGQYSYEQYF
TGCAGCTCGGGACAGTATTCCTACGAGCAGTACTTC
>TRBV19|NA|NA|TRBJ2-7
CASSVRGSYEQYF
TGTGCCAGTAGCGTAAGAGGCTCCTACGAGCAGTACTTC
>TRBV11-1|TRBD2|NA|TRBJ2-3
CASSLAGTSPSTDTQYF
TGTGCCAGCAGCCTAGCGGGGACATCCCCTAGCACAGATACGCAGTATTTT
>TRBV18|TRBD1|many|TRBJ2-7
CASSATIGQGVSYEQYF
TGTGCCAGCTCCGCTACTATAGGACAGGGGGTGTCCTACGAGCAGTACTTC
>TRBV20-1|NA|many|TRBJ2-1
CSAPPLGSTLSYNEQFF
TGCAGTGCTCCTCCGCTGGGTTCAACCCTCTCCTACAATGAGCAGTTCTTC
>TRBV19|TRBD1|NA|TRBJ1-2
CASSTDRVGGYTF
TGTGCCAGTAGTACGGACAGGGTGGGTGGCTACACCTTC
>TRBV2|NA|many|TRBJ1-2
CASSEGRGNYGYTF
TGTGCCAGCAGTGAAGGGAGGGGGAACTATGGCTACACCTTC
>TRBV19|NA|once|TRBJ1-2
CASSTIQANYGYTF
TGTGCCAGTAGTACCATCCAGGCGAACTATGGCTACACCTTC
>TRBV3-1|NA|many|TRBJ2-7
CASSQGGRSLGEQYF
TGTGCCAGCAGCCAAGGAGGCAGGTCTCTAGGCGAGCAGTACTTC
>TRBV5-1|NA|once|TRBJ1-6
CASSLDMGGNSPLHF
TGCGCCAGCAGCTTGGACATGGGGGGAAATTCACCCCTCCACTTT
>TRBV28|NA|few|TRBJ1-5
CASSRGPRGINQPQHF
TGTGCCAGCAGCCGAGGCCCAAGAGGAATCAATCAGCCCCAGCATTTT
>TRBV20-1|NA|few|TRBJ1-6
CSARGGQGGNSPLHF
TGCAGTGCTAGAGGCGGCCAGGGTGGTAATTCACCCCTCCACTTT
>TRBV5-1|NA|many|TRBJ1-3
CASSLVGGADGNTIYF
TGCGCCAGCAGCTTGGTCGGGGGCGCGGACGGAAACACCATATATTTT
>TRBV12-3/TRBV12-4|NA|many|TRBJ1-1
CASSTSDSSDTEAFF
TGTGCCAGCAGTACCAGTGACAGCTCCGACACTGAAGCTTTCTTT
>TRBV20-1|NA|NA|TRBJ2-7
CSAKSGSSYEQYF
TGCAGTGCTAAGTCAGGGAGCTCCTACGAGCAGTACTTC
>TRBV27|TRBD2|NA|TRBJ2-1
CASSLSRLAGGRYNEQFF
TGTGCCAGCAGTTTATCCCGACTAGCGGGGGGTCGGTACAATGAGCAGTTCTTC
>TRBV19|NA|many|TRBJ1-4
CASSPPLGRASRTNEKLFF
TGTGCCAGTAGCCCCCCCTTGGGCAGGGCGTCTAGGACTAATGAAAAACTGTTTTTT
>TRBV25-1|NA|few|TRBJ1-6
CASSAGVGVGSPLHF
TGTGCCAGCAGTGCGGGTGTGGGGGTGGGTTCACCCCTCCACTTT
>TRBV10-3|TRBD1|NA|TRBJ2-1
CAIRGQGTGVLNEQFF
TGTGCCATCAGGGGGCAAGGGACAGGGGTGTTGAATGAGCAGTTCTTC
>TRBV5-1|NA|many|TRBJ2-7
CASQGGGGAGSYEQYF
TGCGCCAGCCAAGGAGGGGGGGGCGCGGGTTCCTACGAGCAGTACTTC
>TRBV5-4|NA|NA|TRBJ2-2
CASSLREFYPSNTGELSF
TGTGCCAGCAGCTTGAGGGAATTTTATCCGTCGAACACCGGGGAGCTGTCTTTT
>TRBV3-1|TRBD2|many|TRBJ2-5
CASSRLAGGQETQYF
TGTGCCAGCAGCCGACTAGCGGGGGGGCAAGAGACCCAGTACTTC
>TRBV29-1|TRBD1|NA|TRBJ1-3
CSAEGATGNTIYF
TGCAGCGCCGAGGGGGCTACTGGAAACACCATATATTTT
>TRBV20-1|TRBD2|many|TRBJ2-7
CSARPSGGAGAYEQYF
TGCAGTGCTAGACCCTCGGGAGGAGCGGGGGCCTACGAGCAGTACTTC
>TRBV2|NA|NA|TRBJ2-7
CASSHGNRAYEQYF
TGTGCCAGCAGTCACGGGAACAGGGCGTACGAGCAGTACTTC
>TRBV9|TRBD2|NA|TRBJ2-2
CASSVEAGGPGELFF
TGTGCCAGCAGCGTAGAAGCGGGAGGACCCGGGGAGCTGTTTTTT
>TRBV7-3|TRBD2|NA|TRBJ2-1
CASSSQAGGYGEQFF
TGTGCCAGCAGCTCCCAAGCGGGGGGATATGGTGAGCAGTTCTTC
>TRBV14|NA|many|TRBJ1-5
CASSQDLRGSGRNSNQPQHF
TGTGCCAGCAGCCAAGATCTCCGGGGGTCGGGACGAAATAGCAATCAGCCCCAGCATTTT
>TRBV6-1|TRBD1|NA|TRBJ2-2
CASSPQGARHGELFF
TGTGCCAGCAGTCCACAGGGGGCGCGTCACGGGGAGCTGTTTTTT
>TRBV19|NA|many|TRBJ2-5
CASSTNDRLETQYF
TGTGCCAGTAGTACAAACGACAGGTTGGAGACCCAGTACTTC